This T cell receptor (beta chain) appears in the sequencing data of a study of T cell repertoires in cytomegalovirus infection. MiXCR, run by TCRdb on the reads, gives a single entry per CDR3 protein. The sample records some 400,000 distinct CDR3 sequences, 31% being singletons. Between the trimmed V and J ends, which lost 4 bases and 1 base, there was a span of 14 bases. Germline V lookup: CDR1 SGHKS, CDR2 YYEKEE (reference sequence). The CDR3 totals 15 residues. In its sample, this clonotype was seen a few times. The source is a human donor in good health (CMV status not recorded). Some clones in this sample may be carry-over from other donors' samples. The sample comprised PBMCs. The chain couples TRBV5-5 to TRBJ1-1; D is possibly TRBD1 (6 bases). CDR3 coding DNA: TGTGCCAGCAGCCTCTGGACAGCAAAGAACACTGAAGCTTTCTTT. It yields the protein CASSLWTAKNTEAFF.